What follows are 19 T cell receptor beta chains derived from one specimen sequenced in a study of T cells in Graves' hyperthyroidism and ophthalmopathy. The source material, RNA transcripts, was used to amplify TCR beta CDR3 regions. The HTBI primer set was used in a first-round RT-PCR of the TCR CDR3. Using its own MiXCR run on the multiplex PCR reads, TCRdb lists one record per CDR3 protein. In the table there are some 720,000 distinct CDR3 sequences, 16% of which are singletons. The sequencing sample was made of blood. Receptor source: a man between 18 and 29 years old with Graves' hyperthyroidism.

The CDR3 DNA follows: TGTGCCAGCAGCTTAGCGGCCGACACCTACGAGCAGTACTTC. This encodes CASSLAADTYEQYF. The chain links TRBV7-9 to TRBJ2-7; D not resolved. Germline loops: CDR1 SEHNR, CDR2 FQNEAQ (reference sequence). This CDR3 has 14 residues. V shed 0 bases and J shed 2 bases, with 8 bases lying between them.

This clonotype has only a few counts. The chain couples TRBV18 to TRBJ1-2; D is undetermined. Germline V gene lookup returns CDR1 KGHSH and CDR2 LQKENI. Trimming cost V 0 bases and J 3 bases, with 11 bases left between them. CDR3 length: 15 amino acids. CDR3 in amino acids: CASSPPMAADYGYTF. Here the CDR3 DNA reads TGTGCCAGCTCACCACCAATGGCTGCGGACTATGGCTACACCTTC.

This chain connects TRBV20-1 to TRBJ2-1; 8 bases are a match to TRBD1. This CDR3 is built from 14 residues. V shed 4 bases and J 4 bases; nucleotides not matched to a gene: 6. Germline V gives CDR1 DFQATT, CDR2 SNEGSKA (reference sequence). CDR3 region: CSAKDREIYNEQFF. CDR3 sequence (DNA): TGCAGTGCTAAGGACAGGGAAATTTACAATGAGCAGTTCTTC.

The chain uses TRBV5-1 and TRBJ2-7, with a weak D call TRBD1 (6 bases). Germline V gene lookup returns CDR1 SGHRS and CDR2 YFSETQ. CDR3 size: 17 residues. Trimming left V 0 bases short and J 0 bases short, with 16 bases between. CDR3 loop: CASSLVRGGAGSYEQYF. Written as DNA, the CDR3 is TGCGCCAGCAGCTTGGTTCGAGGGGGAGCCGGCTCCTACGAGCAGTACTTC.

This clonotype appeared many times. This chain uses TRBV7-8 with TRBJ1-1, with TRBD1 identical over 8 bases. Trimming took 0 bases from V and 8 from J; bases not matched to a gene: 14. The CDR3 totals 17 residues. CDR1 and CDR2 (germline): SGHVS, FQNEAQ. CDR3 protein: CASSLAGAGGVVMEAFF. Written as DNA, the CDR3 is TGTGCCAGCAGCTTAGCGGGGGCAGGGGGCGTCGTCATGGAAGCTTTCTTT.

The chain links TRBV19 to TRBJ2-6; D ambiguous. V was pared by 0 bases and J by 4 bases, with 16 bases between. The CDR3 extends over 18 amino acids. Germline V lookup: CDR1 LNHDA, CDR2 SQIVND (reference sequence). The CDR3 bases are TGTGCCAGTAGTATAGAACGGCAGTCCCTGGGAGGGGCCAACGTCCTGACTTTC. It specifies CASSIERQSLGGANVLTF.

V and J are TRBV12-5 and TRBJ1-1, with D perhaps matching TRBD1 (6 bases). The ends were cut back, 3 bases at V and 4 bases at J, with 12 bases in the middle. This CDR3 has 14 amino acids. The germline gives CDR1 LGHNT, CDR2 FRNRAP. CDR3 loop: CASGLWGGATEAFF. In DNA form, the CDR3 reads TGTGCTAGTGGTTTATGGGGGGGGGCCACTGAAGCTTTCTTT. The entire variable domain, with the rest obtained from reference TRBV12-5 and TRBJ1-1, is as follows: DARVTQTPRHKVTEMGQEVTMRCQPILGHNTVFWYRQTMMQGLELLAYFRNRAPLDDSGMPKDRFSAEMPDATLATLKIQPSEPRDSAVYFCASGLWGGATEAFFGQGTRLTVV.

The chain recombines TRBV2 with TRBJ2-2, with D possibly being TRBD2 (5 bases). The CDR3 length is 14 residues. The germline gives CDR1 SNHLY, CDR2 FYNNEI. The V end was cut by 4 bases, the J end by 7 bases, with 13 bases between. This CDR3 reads CASSGTVQDGELFF. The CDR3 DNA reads TGTGCCAGCAGTGGGACTGTCCAGGACGGGGAGCTGTTTTTT.

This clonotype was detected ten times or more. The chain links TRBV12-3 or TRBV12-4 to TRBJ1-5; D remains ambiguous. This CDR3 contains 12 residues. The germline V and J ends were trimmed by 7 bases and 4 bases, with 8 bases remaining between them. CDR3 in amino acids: CASKQQNQPQHF. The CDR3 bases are TGTGCCAGCAAGCAACAAAATCAGCCCCAGCATTTT.

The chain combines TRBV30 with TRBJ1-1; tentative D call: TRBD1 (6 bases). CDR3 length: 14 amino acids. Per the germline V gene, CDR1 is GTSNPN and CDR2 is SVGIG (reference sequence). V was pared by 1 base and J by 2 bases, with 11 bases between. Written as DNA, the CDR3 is TGTGCCTGGAGTGCCCCCAGGGGTAACACTGAAGCTTTCTTT. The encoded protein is CAWSAPRGNTEAFF.

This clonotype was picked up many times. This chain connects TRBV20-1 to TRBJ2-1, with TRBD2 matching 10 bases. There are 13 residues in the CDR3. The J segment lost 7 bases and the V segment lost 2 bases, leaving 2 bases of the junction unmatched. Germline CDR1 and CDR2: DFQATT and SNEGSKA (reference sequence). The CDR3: CSARLAGENEQFF. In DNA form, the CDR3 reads TGCAGTGCTAGACTAGCGGGAGAGAATGAGCAGTTCTTC.

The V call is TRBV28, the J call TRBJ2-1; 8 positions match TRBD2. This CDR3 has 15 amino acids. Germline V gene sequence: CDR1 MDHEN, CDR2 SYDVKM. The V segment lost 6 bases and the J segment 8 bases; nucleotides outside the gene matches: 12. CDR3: CASSRASGWNHEQFF. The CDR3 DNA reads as TGTGCCAGCAGCCGAGCTAGCGGGTGGAACCATGAGCAGTTCTTC.

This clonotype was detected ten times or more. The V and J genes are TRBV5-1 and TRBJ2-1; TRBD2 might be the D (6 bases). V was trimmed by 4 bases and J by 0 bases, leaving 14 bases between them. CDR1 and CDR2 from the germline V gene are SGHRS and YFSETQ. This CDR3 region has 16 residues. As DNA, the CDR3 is TGCGCCAGCAGCCCAGGGACTTCAAGCTCCTACAATGAGCAGTTCTTC. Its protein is CASSPGTSSSYNEQFF. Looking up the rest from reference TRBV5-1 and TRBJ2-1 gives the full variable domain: KAGVTQTPRYLIKTRGQQVTLSCSPISGHRSVSWYQQTPGQGLQFLFEYFSETQRNKGNFPGRFSGRQFSNSRSEMNVSTLELGDSALYLCASSPGTSSSYNEQFFGPGTRLTVL.

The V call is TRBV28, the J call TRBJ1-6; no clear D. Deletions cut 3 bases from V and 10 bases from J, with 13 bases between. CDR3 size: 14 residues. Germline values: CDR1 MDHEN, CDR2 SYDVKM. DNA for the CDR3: TGTGCCAGCAGTTTCGATGGGCCCAGCTCACCCCTCCACTTT. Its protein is CASSFDGPSSPLHF.

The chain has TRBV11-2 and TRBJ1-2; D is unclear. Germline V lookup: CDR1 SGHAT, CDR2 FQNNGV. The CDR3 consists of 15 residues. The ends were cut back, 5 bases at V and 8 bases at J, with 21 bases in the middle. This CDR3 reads CASSRTHGWSLGYTF. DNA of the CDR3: TGTGCCAGCAGCCGTACCCATGGATGGTCCTTGGGCTACACCTTC.

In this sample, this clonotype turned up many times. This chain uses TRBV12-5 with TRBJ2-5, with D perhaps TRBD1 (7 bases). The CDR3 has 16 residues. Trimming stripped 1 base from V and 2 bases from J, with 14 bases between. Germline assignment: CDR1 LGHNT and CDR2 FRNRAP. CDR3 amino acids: CASGLGARGRQETQYF. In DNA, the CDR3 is TGTGCTAGTGGTTTGGGTGCCAGGGGGAGGCAAGAGACCCAGTACTTC.

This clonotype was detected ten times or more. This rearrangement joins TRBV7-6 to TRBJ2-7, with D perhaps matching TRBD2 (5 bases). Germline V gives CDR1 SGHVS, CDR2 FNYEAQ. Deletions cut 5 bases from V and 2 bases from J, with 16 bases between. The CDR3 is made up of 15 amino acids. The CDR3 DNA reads TGTGCCAGCAGCCTAGAAATGGAGGATACCTACGAGCAGTACTTC. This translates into CASSLEMEDTYEQYF. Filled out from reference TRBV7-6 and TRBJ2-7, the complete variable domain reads GAGVSQSPRYKVTKRGQDVALRCDPISGHVSLYWYRQALGQGPEFLTYFNYEAQQDKSGLPNDRFSAERPEGSISTLTIQRTEQRDSAMYRCASSLEMEDTYEQYFGPGTRLTVT.

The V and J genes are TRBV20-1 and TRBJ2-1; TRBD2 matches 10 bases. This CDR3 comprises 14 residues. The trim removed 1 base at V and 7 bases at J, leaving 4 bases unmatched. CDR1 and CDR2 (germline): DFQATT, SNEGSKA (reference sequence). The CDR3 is CSARGTSGANEQFF. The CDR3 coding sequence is TGCAGTGCTAGAGGGACTAGCGGAGCTAATGAGCAGTTCTTC.

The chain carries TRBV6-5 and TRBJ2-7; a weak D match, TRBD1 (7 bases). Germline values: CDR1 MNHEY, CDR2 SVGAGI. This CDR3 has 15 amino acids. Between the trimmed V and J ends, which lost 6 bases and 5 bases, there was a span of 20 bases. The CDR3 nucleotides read TGTGCCAGCAGCTACACGGTAGACAGGGAGGACGAGCAGTACTTC. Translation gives CASSYTVDREDEQYF.